These 3 T cell receptor beta chains originate from one sample sequenced in a study of technical replicates of blood from a handful of donors. This table comes from immunoSEQ multiplex PCR, and its TCRdb copy is limited to in-frame clones, with some not included. The sample records some 80,000 clones, just over 90% being singletons. The material sequenced was T cells isolated from PBMCs. These TCRs come from a human donor in good health.

This clone has more than one count but fewer than ten. The rearrangement links TRBV30 to TRBJ1-1, with a weak D call TRBD1 (6 bases). The CDR3 contains 12 residues. The V end was cut by 2 bases, the J end by 5 bases, with 9 bases between. Germline values: CDR1 GTSNPN, CDR2 SVGIG (reference sequence). This chain's CDR3 is CAWSTGSTEAFF. CDR3 nucleotides: TGTGCCTGGAGTACAGGGAGTACTGAAGCTTTCTTT. Filled out from reference TRBV30 and TRBJ1-1, the complete variable domain reads SQTIHQWPATLVQPVGSPLSLECTVEGTSNPNLYWYRQAAGRGLQLLFYSVGIGQISSEVPQNLSASRPQDRQFILSSKKLLLSDSGFYLCAWSTGSTEAFFGQGTRLTVV.

Turning to this clone: Germline and junction disagree at one end, which may indicate a read error. The V and J genes are TRBV27 and TRBJ2-7; a possible D gene is TRBD2 (7 bases). The CDR3 sequence is 16 residues long. The germline V gene has CDR1 MNHEY and CDR2 SMNVEV (reference sequence). In nucleotides, the CDR3 is TGTGCCAGCAGTTTTTTTCGGGGGGCAGTATCCTCCGAGCAGTACTTC. Residues: CASSFFRGAVSSEQYF.

This clone was seen once. The genes are TRBV29-1 and TRBJ1-1; 7 bases are a match to TRBD1. This CDR3 contains 18 residues. Germline values: CDR1 SQVTM, CDR2 ANQGSEA. V lost 6 bases, J lost 5 bases, and 24 bases stayed unmatched. The CDR3: CSVHTQGITGALRTEAFF. In DNA form, the CDR3 reads TGCAGCGTCCACACTCAAGGGATAACAGGGGCGCTACGGACTGAAGCTTTCTTT.